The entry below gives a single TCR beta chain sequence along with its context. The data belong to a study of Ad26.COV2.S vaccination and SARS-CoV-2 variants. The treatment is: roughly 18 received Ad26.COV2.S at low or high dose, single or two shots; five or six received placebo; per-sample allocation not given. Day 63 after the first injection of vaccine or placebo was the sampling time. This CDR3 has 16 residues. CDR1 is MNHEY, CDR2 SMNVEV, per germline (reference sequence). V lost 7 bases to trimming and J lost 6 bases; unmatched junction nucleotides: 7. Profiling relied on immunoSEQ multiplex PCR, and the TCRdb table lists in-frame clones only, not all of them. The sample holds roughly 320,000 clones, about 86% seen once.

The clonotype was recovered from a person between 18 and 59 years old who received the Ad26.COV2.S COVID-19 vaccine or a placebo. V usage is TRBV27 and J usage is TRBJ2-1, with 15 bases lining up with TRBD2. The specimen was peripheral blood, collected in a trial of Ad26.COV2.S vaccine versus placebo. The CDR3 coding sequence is TGTGCCAGCACCGGACTAGCGGGGGGGCCAGGCAATGAGCAGTTCTTC. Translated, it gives CASTGLAGGPGNEQFF.